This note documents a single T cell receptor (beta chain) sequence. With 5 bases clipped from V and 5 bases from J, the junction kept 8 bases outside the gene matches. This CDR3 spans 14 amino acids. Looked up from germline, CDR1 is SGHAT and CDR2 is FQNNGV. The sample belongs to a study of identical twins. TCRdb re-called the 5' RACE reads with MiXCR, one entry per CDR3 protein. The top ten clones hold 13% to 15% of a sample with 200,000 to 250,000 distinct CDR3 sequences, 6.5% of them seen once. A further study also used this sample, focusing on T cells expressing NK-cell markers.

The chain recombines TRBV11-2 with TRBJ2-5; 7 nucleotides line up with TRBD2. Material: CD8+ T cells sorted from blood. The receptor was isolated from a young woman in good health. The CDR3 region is CASSNREASETQYF. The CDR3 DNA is TGTGCCAGCAGCAACCGGGAGGCAAGTGAGACCCAGTACTTC. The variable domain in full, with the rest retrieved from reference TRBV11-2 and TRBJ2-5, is EAGVAQSPRYKIIEKRQSVAFWCNPISGHATLYWYQQILGQGPKLLIQFQNNGVVDDSQLPKDRFSAERLKGVDSTLKIQPAKLEDSAVYLCASSNREASETQYFGPGTRLLVL.